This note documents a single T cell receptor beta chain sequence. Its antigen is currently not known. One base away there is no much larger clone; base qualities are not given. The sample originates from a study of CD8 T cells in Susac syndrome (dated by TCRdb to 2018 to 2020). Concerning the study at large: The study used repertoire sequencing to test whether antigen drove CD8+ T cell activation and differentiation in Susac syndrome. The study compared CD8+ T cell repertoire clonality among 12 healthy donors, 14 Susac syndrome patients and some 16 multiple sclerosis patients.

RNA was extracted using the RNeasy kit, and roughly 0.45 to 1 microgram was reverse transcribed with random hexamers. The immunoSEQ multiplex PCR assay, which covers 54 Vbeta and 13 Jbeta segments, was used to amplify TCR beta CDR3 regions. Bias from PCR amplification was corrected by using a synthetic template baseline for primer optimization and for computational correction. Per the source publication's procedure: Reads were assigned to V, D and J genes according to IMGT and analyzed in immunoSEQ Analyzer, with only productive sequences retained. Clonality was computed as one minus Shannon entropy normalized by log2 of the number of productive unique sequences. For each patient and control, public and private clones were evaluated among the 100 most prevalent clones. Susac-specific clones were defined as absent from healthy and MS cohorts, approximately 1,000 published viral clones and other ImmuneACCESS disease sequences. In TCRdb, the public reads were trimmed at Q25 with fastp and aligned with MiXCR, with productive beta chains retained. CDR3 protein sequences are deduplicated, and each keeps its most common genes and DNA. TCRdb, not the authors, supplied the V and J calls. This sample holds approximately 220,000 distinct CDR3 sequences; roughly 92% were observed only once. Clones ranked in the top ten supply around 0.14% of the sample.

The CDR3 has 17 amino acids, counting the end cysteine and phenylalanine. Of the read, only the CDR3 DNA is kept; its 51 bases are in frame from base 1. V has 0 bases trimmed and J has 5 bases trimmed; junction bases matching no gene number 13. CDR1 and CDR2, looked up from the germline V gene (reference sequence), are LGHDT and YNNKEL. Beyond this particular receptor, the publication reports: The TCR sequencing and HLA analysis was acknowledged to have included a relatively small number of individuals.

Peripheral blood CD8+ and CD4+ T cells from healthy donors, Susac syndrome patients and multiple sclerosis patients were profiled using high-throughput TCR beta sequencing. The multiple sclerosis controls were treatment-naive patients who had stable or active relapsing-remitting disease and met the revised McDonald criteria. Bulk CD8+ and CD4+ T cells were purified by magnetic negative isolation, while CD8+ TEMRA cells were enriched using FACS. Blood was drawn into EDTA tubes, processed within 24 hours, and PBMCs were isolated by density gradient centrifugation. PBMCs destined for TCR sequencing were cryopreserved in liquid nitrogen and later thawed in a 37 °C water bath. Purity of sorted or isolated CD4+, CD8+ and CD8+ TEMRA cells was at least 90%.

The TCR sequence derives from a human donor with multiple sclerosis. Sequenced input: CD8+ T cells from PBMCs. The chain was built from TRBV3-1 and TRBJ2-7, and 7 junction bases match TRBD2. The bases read TGTGCCAGCAGCCAAGAGCCGACTAGCCGGGGGTTGGACGAGCAGTACTTC. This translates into CASSQEPTSRGLDEQYF.